A selection of T cell receptor beta chains follows, all from one sample in a study of T cells after yellow fever vaccination. TCRdb independently ran MiXCR on the 5' RACE reads; one entry per CDR3 protein. The sample contains 200,000 to 250,000 distinct CDR3 sequences, less than 8.5% of which appear only once. The source material was CD4+ T cells sorted from PBMCs, sampled 15 days after the yellow fever booster vaccination. These receptors all stem from a man in his thirties or forties who received the YFV17D yellow fever vaccine. The CDR3 runs from the conserved cysteine through the conserved F or W. The D gene is left open where the match is weak. A row's size may be missing; if present it is once, few, many or a size class.

v_gene	j_gene	abundance	d_gene	CDR3nt	CDR3aa
TRBV5-5	TRBJ2-3	many	NA	TGTGCCAGCAGCTTGGTGGGGGGTAGCACAGATACGCAGTATTTT	CASSLVGGSTDTQYF
TRBV4-3	TRBJ1-5	many	NA	TGCGCCAGCAGCCAAGAGGCTAGCGGGGCCGGTCAGCCCCAGCATTTT	CASSQEASGAGQPQHF
TRBV12-3/TRBV12-4	TRBJ1-1	NA	NA	TGTGCCAGCAGCGCCTCAGAGATAGGAACTGAAGCTTTCTTT	CASSASEIGTEAFF
TRBV6-2/TRBV6-3	TRBJ1-5	NA	TRBD1	TGTGCCAGCAGTAGGGACAGGGTCAATCAGCCCCAGCATTTT	CASSRDRVNQPQHF
TRBV20-1	TRBJ2-1	once	TRBD2	TGCTGTGCCGAAAGCGGGGACCTAAGATACAATGAGCAGTTCTTC	CCAESGDLRYNEQFF
TRBV5-1	TRBJ2-7	few	TRBD1	TGCGCCAGCAGCTTGCAGGGGGTCGGGGATTACGAGCAGTACTTC	CASSLQGVGDYEQYF
TRBV6-2/TRBV6-3	TRBJ1-2	many	TRBD1	TGTGCCAGCAACAACGACAGGGGGCTAAGCTACACCTTC	CASNNDRGLSYTF
TRBV27	TRBJ2-7	many	NA	TGTGCCAGCAGTTTTAATATTCCGGGGCCCAGGACCTACGAGCAGTACTTC	CASSFNIPGPRTYEQYF
TRBV18	TRBJ2-3	few	NA	TGTGCCAGCTCACCACCGGCAGGGGTCACAGATACGCAGTATTTT	CASSPPAGVTDTQYF
TRBV20-1	TRBJ2-7	few	TRBD1	TGCAGTGCCCGGACAGGGGGCCTCTACGAGCAGTACTTC	CSARTGGLYEQYF
TRBV7-2	TRBJ1-3	many	TRBD1	TGTGCCAGCGGACCACAGGGGGCTGGAAACACCATATATTTT	CASGPQGAGNTIYF
TRBV20-1	TRBJ2-5	NA	TRBD2	TGCAGTGCCCTCATCGGAGGACTAGCGGGAGAGACCCAGTACTTC	CSALIGGLAGETQYF
TRBV18	TRBJ2-7	many	NA	TGTGCCAGCTCTAGTAGGGCCTACGAGCAGTACTTC	CASSSRAYEQYF
TRBV5-1	TRBJ2-5	many	NA	TGCGCCAGCTGGGATCTTTGGGAGACCCAGTACTTC	CASWDLWETQYF